The text below deals with one T cell receptor beta chain. Its target is unknown. In the same sample, other DNA sequences code for this CDR3. The sample originates from a study of shared clonotypes between healthy human individuals. Study-wide findings and caveats: Donors were few, which limited the genetic and exposure-history diversity represented.

Trimming took 1 base from V and 3 from J, leaving 7 bases between them. The CDR3 covers 13 residues. The germline gives CDR1 MNHEY, CDR2 SMNVEV (reference sequence). CD8 cells regarded as naive lacked CD45RO, were positively chosen for CCR7, and omitted terminally differentiated effector memory CD45RA+ cells. Each subset's genomic DNA was shared equally among a number of immunoSEQ plates. The data were produced by immunoSEQ multiplex PCR, yet TCRdb's version contains in-frame clones alone and is incomplete. The data hold hundreds of thousands of clones, with approximately 96% observed a single time. The rearrangement joins TRBV27 to TRBJ2-7; D uncertain. Sequencing input: naive CD8+ T cells sorted from blood. The source is a woman in her twenties or thirties in good health. CDR3 sequence (DNA): TGTGCCAGCAGTTTATTTTCGAGCTACGAGCAGTACTTC. Residues: CASSLFSSYEQYF.